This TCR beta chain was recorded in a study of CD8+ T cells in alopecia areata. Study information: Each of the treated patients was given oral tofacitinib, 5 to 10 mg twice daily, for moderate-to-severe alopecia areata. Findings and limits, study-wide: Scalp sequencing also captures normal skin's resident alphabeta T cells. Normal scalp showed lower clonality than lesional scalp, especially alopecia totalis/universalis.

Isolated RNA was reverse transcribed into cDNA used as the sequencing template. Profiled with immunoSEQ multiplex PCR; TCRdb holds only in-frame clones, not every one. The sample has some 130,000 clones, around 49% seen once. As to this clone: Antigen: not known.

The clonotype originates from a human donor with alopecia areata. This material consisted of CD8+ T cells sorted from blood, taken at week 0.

The CDR3 spells CASNPSGASNQPQHF. Here the CDR3 DNA reads TGTGCCAGCAACCCGAGTGGGGCCTCGAATCAGCCCCAGCATTTT. The V gene is TRBV9, the J gene TRBJ1-5; D is possibly TRBD1 (5 bases). The germline V gene encodes CDR1 SGDLS and CDR2 YYNGEE. CDR3 size: 15 residues. V was pared by 6 bases and J by 4 bases, with 17 bases between. Together with reference TRBV9 and TRBJ1-5, the CDR3 gives the full variable domain: DSGVTQTPKHLITATGQRVTLRCSPRSGDLSVYWYQQSLDQGLQFLIQYYNGEERAKGNILERFSAQQFPDLHSELNLSSLELGDSALYFCASNPSGASNQPQHFGDGTRLSIL.